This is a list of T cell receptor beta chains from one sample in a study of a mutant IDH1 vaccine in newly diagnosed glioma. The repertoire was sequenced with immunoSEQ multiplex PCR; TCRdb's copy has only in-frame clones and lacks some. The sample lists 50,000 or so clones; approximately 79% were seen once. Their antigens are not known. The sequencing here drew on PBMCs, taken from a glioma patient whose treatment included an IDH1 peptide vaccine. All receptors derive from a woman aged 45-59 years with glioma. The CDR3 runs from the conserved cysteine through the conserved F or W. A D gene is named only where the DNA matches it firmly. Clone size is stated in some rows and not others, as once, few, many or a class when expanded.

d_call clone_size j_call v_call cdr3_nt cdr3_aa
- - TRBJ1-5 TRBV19 TGTGCCAGTAGTATAGAAGCGAACAAGCCCCAGCATTTT CASSIEANKPQHF
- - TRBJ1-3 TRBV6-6 TGTGCCAGCAGTTACCTGGGGGGCAGCTCTGGAAACACCATATATTTT CASSYLGGSSGNTIYF
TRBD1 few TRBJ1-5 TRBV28 TGTGCCAGCAGTTTGAGGACAGGAGCCTACAATCAGCCCCAGCATTTT CASSLRTGAYNQPQHF
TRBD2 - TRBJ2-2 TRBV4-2 TGTGCCAGCAGCCCCAAGACTAGCGGGGGGACCGGGGAGCTGTTTTTT CASSPKTSGGTGELFF
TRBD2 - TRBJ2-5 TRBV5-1 TGCGCCAGCAGCTTGGGCGGGGGGGCCAGAGAGACCCAGTACTTC CASSLGGGARETQYF
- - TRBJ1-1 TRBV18 TGTGCCAGCTCACTTACGGTGGTTCGGAACACTGAAGCTTTCTTT CASSLTVVRNTEAFF
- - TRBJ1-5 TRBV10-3 TGTGCCATCGGACAGCTAAATCAGCCCCAGCATTTT CAIGQLNQPQHF
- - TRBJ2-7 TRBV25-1 TGTGCCAGCAAACCAGAGACCTCCTACGAGCAGTACTTC CASKPETSYEQYF
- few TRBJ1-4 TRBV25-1 TGTGCCAGCATCGACTCCAGGGGCCCAGGGGAAAAACTGTTTTTT CASIDSRGPGEKLFF
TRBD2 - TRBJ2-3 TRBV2 TGTGCCAGCAAGACTAGCGGGGGAACCACAGATACGCAGTATTTT CASKTSGGTTDTQYF
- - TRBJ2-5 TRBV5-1 TGCGCCAGCAGCTTAAGTGGGGAAGAGACCCAGTACTTC CASSLSGEETQYF
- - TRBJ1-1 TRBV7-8 TGTGCCAGCAGCTTAGTAGGGGCGCGAACTGAAGCTTTCTTT CASSLVGARTEAFF
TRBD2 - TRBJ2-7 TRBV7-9 TGTGCCAGCAGCTTAGCCGGACTAGTTTACGAGCAGTACTTC CASSLAGLVYEQYF
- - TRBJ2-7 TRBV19 TGTGCCAGTAGTGGGACTCCCAGCCTGGAGCAGTACTTC CASSGTPSLEQYF
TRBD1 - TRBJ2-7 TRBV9 TGTGCCAGCAGCCCCCCCGGGACAGGCTCGGTTCGGGAGCAGTACTTC CASSPPGTGSVREQYF
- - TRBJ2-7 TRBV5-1 TGCGCCAGCACCCATTCAGGGCTAGGCTCCTACGAGCAGTACTTC CASTHSGLGSYEQYF
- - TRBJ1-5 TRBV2 TGTGCCAGCAGTTCGCGGCCAGACAATCAGCCCCAGCATTTT CASSSRPDNQPQHF
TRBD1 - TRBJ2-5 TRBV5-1 TGCGCCAGCAGCTTGGCGGGACAGGGGGTCCAAGAGACCCAGTACTTC CASSLAGQGVQETQYF
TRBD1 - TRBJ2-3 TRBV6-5 TGTGCCAGCAGTTACTACGGGACAGCCGATACGCAGTATTTT CASSYYGTADTQYF
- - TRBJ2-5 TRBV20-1 TGCAGTGCTAAGGGGGAAGAGACCCAGTACTTC CSAKGEETQYF
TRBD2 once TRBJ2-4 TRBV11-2 TGTGCCAGCAGCCTAGCGGGGGGGGGATTCAAAAACATTCAGTACTTC CASSLAGGGFKNIQYF
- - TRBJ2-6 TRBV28 TGTGCCAGCAGTTCAACCAGGGTGTCCGGGGCCAACGTCCTGACTTTC CASSSTRVSGANVLTF
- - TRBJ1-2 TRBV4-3 TGCGCCAGCAGCCAAGATTCACAGGAGAACTATGGCTACACCTTC CASSQDSQENYGYTF
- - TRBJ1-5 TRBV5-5 TGTGCCAGCAGTTTGGAGGCAGGCCAATATCAGCCCCAGCATTTT CASSLEAGQYQPQHF
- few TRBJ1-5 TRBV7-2 TGTGCCAGCAGCTTAGCACGCCTCCCCGGCCAGCCCCAGCATTTT CASSLARLPGQPQHF
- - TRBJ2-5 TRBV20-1 TGCAGTGGTAGTGTGGGTGAGACCCAGTACTTC CSGSVGETQYF
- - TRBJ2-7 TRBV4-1 TGCGCCAGCAGCCAAGCGAACGGACCCTACGAGCAGTACTTC CASSQANGPYEQYF
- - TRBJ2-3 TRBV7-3 TGTGCCAGCAGCGCACCGGGACTGAGCACAGATACGCAGTATTTT CASSAPGLSTDTQYF
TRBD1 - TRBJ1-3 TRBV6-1 TGTGCCAGCAGTGGGTGGACAGGTTACTCTGGAAACACCATATATTTT CASSGWTGYSGNTIYF
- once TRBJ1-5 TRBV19 TGTGCCAGTAGTATTAGTGAATATAGCAATCAGCCCCAGCATTTT CASSISEYSNQPQHF
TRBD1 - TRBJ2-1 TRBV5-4 TGTGCCAGCAGCTTGAGAACAGGGGTCAATGAGCAGTTCTTC CASSLRTGVNEQFF
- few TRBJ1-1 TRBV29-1 TGCAGCGTTGAGGTGGACCTGGGTGGTGAAGCTTTCTTT CSVEVDLGGEAFF
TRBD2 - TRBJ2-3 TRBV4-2 TGTGCCAGCAGCCAAGATTTACTAGCGGGGGGGCCGGAGACAGATACGCAGTATTTT CASSQDLLAGGPETDTQYF
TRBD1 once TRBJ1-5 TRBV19 TGTGCCAGTAGTATCTCGGTAGACAGGGCAAGCAATCAGCCCCAGCATTTT CASSISVDRASNQPQHF
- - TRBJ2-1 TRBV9 TGTGCCAGCAGCGTAGGCGGTCCGGTGCATGGTGAGCAGTTCTTC CASSVGGPVHGEQFF
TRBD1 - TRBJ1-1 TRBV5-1 TGCGCCAGCAGCTTGGCCTCCGGGACAGGGGGCTGGAACACTGAAGCTTTCTTT CASSLASGTGGWNTEAFF
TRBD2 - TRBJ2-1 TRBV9 TGTGCCAGCAGCGCTTCAGGGACTAGAACCCTTAAGCAGTTCTTC CASSASGTRTLKQFF
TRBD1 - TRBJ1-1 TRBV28 TGTGCCAGCAGTGAACGTACAGGGGGCACTGAAGCTTTCTTT CASSERTGGTEAFF
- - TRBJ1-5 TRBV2 TGTGCCAGCGAAGCACAGGGATATAGCAATCAGCCCCAGCATTTT CASEAQGYSNQPQHF
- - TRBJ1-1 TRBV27 TGTGCCAGCATTCCCCCAGGGCCCCTGAACACTGAAGCTTTCTTT CASIPPGPLNTEAFF
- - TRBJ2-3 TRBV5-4 TGTGCCAGCAGCTTTGGAAGGGGACCAGATACGCAGTATTTT CASSFGRGPDTQYF
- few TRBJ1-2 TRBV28 TGTGCCAGCACCCTGGGTAGGGGGGCTTATGGCTACACCTTC CASTLGRGAYGYTF
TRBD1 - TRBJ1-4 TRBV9 TGTGCCAGCAGCGGGACAGGTGGTACCCATGAAAAACTGTTTTTT CASSGTGGTHEKLFF
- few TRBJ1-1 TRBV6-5 TGTGCCAGCAGCCGGGGGGGAGGAGAAGCTTTCTTT CASSRGGGEAFF
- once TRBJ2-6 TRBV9 TGTGCCAGCAGCGTAAAGGCAGGGTCAATCCCCTCTGGGGCCAACGTCCTGACTTTC CASSVKAGSIPSGANVLTF
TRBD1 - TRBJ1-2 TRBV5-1 TGCGCCAGCAGCCCCGCGGCTGCCCAGGGGGACTATGGCTACACCTTC CASSPAAAQGDYGYTF
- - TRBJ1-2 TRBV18 TGTGCCAGCTCACCTGTGGGGGGGGATGGCTACACCTTC CASSPVGGDGYTF
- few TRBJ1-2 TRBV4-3 TGCGCCAGCAGCCAAGACAGCTCTAACTATGGCTACACCTTC CASSQDSSNYGYTF
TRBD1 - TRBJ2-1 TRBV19 TGTGCCAGTACCGCGGTGGGCAGGGGGACCGATGAGCAGTTCTTC CASTAVGRGTDEQFF
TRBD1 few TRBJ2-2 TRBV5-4 TGTGCCAGCAGCAGGCCGGGACAGGAGGCCGGGGAGCTGTTTTTT CASSRPGQEAGELFF
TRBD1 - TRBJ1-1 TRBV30 TGTGCCGCGACCGGACAGGCGAACACTGAAGCTTTCTTT CAATGQANTEAFF
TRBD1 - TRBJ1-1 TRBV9 TGTGCCAGCAGCGTAGAGTCGCAGGGGGCAGGGAGCACTGAAGCTTTCTTT CASSVESQGAGSTEAFF
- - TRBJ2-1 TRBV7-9 TGTGCCAGCAGCGGCGGTCCGTCTGGGCGAAATGAGCAGTTCTTC CASSGGPSGRNEQFF
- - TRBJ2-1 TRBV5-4 TGTGCCAGCAGCTTGGGGGTGGGGGGCAATGAGCAGTTCTTC CASSLGVGGNEQFF
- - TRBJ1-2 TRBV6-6 TGTGCCAGCAGTACGGGGGGGTATGGCTACACCTTC CASSTGGYGYTF
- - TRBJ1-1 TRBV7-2 TGTGCCAGCAGCTGGTCCACCGGGGCAACAGGAGTCACTGAAGCTTTCTTT CASSWSTGATGVTEAFF